Following are 14 T cell receptor beta chains from one sample sequenced in a study of cytomegalovirus exposure and HLA in healthy donors. The PCR was carried out with 60 Vbeta primers and 13 Jbeta primers. The repertoire was sequenced with immunoSEQ multiplex PCR; TCRdb's copy has only in-frame clones and lacks some. The repertoire holds 170,000 or so clones, 84% seen once, with about 4.9% in the top ten. Specimen: PBMCs. These receptors were collected from a girl aged 5 to 17 in good health and CMV-seropositive.

V gene TRBV18 combines with J gene TRBJ1-6, with 10 positions matching TRBD1. Unmatched junction bases numbered 8, after V lost 2 bases and J lost 7 bases. CDR1 is KGHSH, CDR2 LQKENI, per germline. This CDR3 has 17 residues. CDR3 residues: CASSPASGQGKNSPLHF. In nucleotides, the CDR3 is TGTGCCAGCTCACCAGCCTCGGGACAGGGGAAAAATTCACCCCTCCACTTT.

The chain uses TRBV5-1 and TRBJ2-5; 11 nucleotides line up with TRBD2. Germline trimming cut 4 bases from V and 5 bases from J; bases unmatched to any gene: 10. This CDR3 region has 16 residues. Germline assignment: CDR1 SGHRS and CDR2 YFSETQ. CDR3 amino acids: CASSAAPSGGLETQYF. The DNA of the CDR3 is TGCGCCAGCAGCGCCGCTCCTAGCGGGGGGTTGGAGACCCAGTACTTC.

In DNA form, the CDR3 reads TGCAGTGCTAGGACAGCGGAAAAACTGTTTTTT. Translating gives CSARTAEKLFF. The chain joins TRBV20-1 to TRBJ1-4; tentatively, D is TRBD1 (5 bases). This CDR3 spans 11 amino acids. From germline, CDR1 is DFQATT and CDR2 SNEGSKA (reference sequence). Trimming removed 3 bases at V and 8 bases at J, with 7 bases between.

The chain couples TRBV6-5 to TRBJ1-2; TRBD1 is a possible D gene (5 bases). Germline lookup yields CDR1 MNHEY and CDR2 SVGAGI. Trimming removed 1 base from V and 5 bases from J, with 14 bases in between. The CDR3 loop spans 15 amino acids. As DNA, the CDR3 is TGTGCCAGCAGTTACTATGGGGGGGAGGTATATGGCTACACCTTC. This gives the protein CASSYYGGEVYGYTF.

The chain couples TRBV19 to TRBJ2-1; TRBD2 aligns across 10 bases. The germline V gene has CDR1 LNHDA and CDR2 SQIVND (reference sequence). V shed 3 bases and J 5 bases; nucleotides not matched to a gene: 4. This CDR3 has 15 residues. CDR3 nucleotides: TGTGCCAGTAGTATGGTAGCGGGGGGTCACAATGAGCAGTTCTTC. It specifies CASSMVAGGHNEQFF.

V and J are TRBV5-6 and TRBJ2-1; 10 nucleotides line up with TRBD1. Germline V gene sequence: CDR1 SGHDT, CDR2 YYEEEE. The CDR3 is 13 amino acids. V dropped 10 bases and J dropped 6; count of bases not matched to a gene: 7. This CDR3 reads CAASTGGRNEQFF. The DNA of the CDR3 is TGTGCCGCCTCGACAGGGGGCCGCAATGAGCAGTTCTTC.

This clone turned up a few times. The J gene is TRBJ2-7, the V gene TRBV7-9; weak D call: TRBD1 (6 bases). V lost 5 bases to trimming and J lost 0 bases, with 14 bases between them. From germline, CDR1 is SEHNR and CDR2 FQNEAQ (reference sequence). The CDR3 totals 15 residues. The CDR3 protein is CASSQTGTLSYEQYF. The CDR3 region has the DNA TGTGCCAGCAGCCAAACCGGGACACTCTCCTACGAGCAGTACTTC.

The rearrangement joins TRBV11-3 to TRBJ2-3, with 7 bases identical to TRBD2. V lost 3 bases, J lost 3 bases, and 6 bases stayed unmatched. CDR3 size: 15 residues. Germline assignment: CDR1 SGHNT and CDR2 YENEEA. Here the CDR3 DNA reads TGTGCCAGCAGCTTCTCCGGGCGGGGGACAGATACGCAGTATTTT. It encodes CASSFSGRGTDTQYF.

V and J are TRBV5-1 and TRBJ1-2, with D maybe TRBD1 (5 bases). There are 14 residues in the CDR3. V was clipped by 4 bases and J by 2 bases, with 12 bases between them. Germline V gives CDR1 SGHRS, CDR2 YFSETQ. The CDR3 sequence: CASSPADTNYGYTF. The CDR3, as DNA: TGCGCCAGCAGCCCTGCGGACACCAACTATGGCTACACCTTC.

The chain is built from TRBV6-5 and TRBJ1-6; 8 nucleotides align to TRBD1. The CDR3 is 14 residues long. The germline gives CDR1 MNHEY, CDR2 SVGAGI. J was trimmed by 7 bases and V by 10 bases; bases with no gene match: 9. In nucleotides, the CDR3 is TGTGCCACTAGCAGGACAGGGTACAATTCACCCCTCCACTTT. Translation: CATSRTGYNSPLHF.

The chain links TRBV6-6 to TRBJ1-1, with D perhaps matching TRBD1 (5 bases). The CDR3 runs to 15 residues. V was pared by 2 bases and J by 5 bases, with 15 bases between. Germline CDR1 and CDR2: MNHNY and SVGAGI (reference sequence). The CDR3 loop is CASSYQGSFWTEAFF. For the CDR3, the DNA is TGTGCCAGCAGTTACCAGGGCAGTTTTTGGACTGAAGCTTTCTTT.

The gene calls are TRBV5-1 and TRBJ2-1; no firm D call. V lost 1 base and J lost 0, with 8 bases in between. Germline CDR1 and CDR2: SGHRS and YFSETQ. This CDR3 has 15 amino acids. The CDR3 spells CASSLYQVSYNEQFF. DNA for the CDR3: TGCGCCAGCAGCTTGTACCAGGTCTCCTACAATGAGCAGTTCTTC.

The chain uses TRBV2 and TRBJ2-6, with 7 bases that match TRBD1. With V trimmed by 4 bases and J by 0 bases, 12 bases remained unmatched. The CDR3 has 19 residues. Germline V gene data show CDR1 as SNHLY and CDR2 as FYNNEI. The DNA for the CDR3 is TGTGCCAGCAGTGGCCTCCGGGACAGAAACTACTCTGGGGCCAACGTCCTGACTTTC. It codes for CASSGLRDRNYSGANVLTF.

The V gene is TRBV5-1, the J gene TRBJ1-1; 10 bases are shared with TRBD1. The CDR3 loop spans 14 amino acids. The germline gives CDR1 SGHRS, CDR2 YFSETQ. V was pared by 7 bases and J by 0 bases, with 3 bases of the junction left unmatched. CDR3 coding DNA: TGCGCCAGCCGACAGGGGGCAGTGAACACTGAAGCTTTCTTT. This sequence encodes CASRQGAVNTEAFF.